This is a list of T cell receptor beta chains from one sample in a study of long-term antiretroviral therapy in people with HIV. TCRdb's copy holds only in-frame clones and misses some; the assay was immunoSEQ multiplex PCR. The sample has over 9,500 clones, 60% to 85% seen once. Sequencing was performed on unsorted PBMCs, taken 1.8 years before starting antiretroviral therapy. The receptor source for this set is a middle-aged man with HIV. Each CDR3 is given with its conserved first and last residue. The D gene is left open where the match is weak. Clone size is shown for a subset of rows, as once, few, many or a class of expanded clone.

j_call	d_call	clone_size	v_call	cdr3_nt	cdr3_aa
TRBJ2-7	-	-	TRBV19	TGTGCCAGTACCCCCCGGAGGGACTCCTACGAGCAGTACTTC	CASTPRRDSYEQYF
TRBJ1-4	-	once	TRBV30	TGTGCCTGGAGTAGTGCAACTAATGAAAAACTGTTTTTT	CAWSSATNEKLFF
TRBJ2-6	-	-	TRBV5-1	TGCGCCAGCAGCGTCGGGACCTCATTCCGCTCTGGGGCCAACGTCCTGACTTTC	CASSVGTSFRSGANVLTF
TRBJ1-1	-	-	TRBV5-1	TGCGCCAGCAGCTTGGGGGCAGGGCGGTTGGACACTGAAGCTTTCTTT	CASSLGAGRLDTEAFF
TRBJ2-2	TRBD1	-	TRBV6-6	TGTGCCACCAGAGGGACAGATAACACCGGGGAGCTGTTTTTT	CATRGTDNTGELFF
TRBJ2-7	-	-	TRBV28	TGTGCCAGCTCCTCCCCGGGGGATAGCTACGAGCAGTACTTC	CASSSPGDSYEQYF
TRBJ2-2	-	-	TRBV5-8	TGTGCCAGCAGCCCAAGACCGGGACAAATAACCGGGGAGCTGTTTTTT	CASSPRPGQITGELFF
TRBJ2-7	TRBD2	-	TRBV29-1	TGCAGCGTTGAATATCCCGGGGGGATCTACGAGCAGTACTTC	CSVEYPGGIYEQYF
TRBJ2-2	-	-	TRBV18	TGTGCCAGCTCACCACGTGTAGAACGTACCGGGGAGCTGTTTTTT	CASSPRVERTGELFF
TRBJ2-7	TRBD2	-	TRBV10-3	TGTGCCATCAGTGACCAAGCGGGACTTCTGATCACCGAGCAGTACTTC	CAISDQAGLLITEQYF
TRBJ2-5	-	-	TRBV5-5	TGTGCCAGCAGCTTGTTAGGGGGAAGGGAGACCCAGTACTTC	CASSLLGGRETQYF
TRBJ2-3	-	-	TRBV4-1	TGCGCCAGCAGCTGGGTCTTAGATACGCAGTATTTT	CASSWVLDTQYF
TRBJ2-7	TRBD2	-	TRBV5-6	TGTGCCAGCAGCACCCCGGCAGCCGGACTAGCGGGTTACGAGCAGTACTTC	CASSTPAAGLAGYEQYF
TRBJ1-1	-	-	TRBV7-2	TGTGCCAGCAGCTTAGAGGTGAACACTGAAGCTTTCTTT	CASSLEVNTEAFF
TRBJ1-2	TRBD1	-	TRBV27	TGTGCCAGCAGTATTACACAGGGGGCGATTACTGGCTACACCTTC	CASSITQGAITGYTF
TRBJ2-3	TRBD2	few	TRBV18	TGTGCCAGCTCACCAACTAGCGGGGGGACCTTGAGCACAGATACGCAGTATTTT	CASSPTSGGTLSTDTQYF
TRBJ1-4	TRBD1	few	TRBV5-1	TGCGCCAGCAGCTACGTGGGAGGACAGGGGTCTGAAAAACTGTTTTTT	CASSYVGGQGSEKLFF
TRBJ2-7	-	-	TRBV2	TGTGCCAGCAGCTCTCTGAGTTCCGAGCAGTACTTC	CASSSLSSEQYF
TRBJ2-3	TRBD1	-	TRBV15	TGTGCCACCAGCCTTACGACAGGGGGCCCCACAGATACGCAGTATTTT	CATSLTTGGPTDTQYF
TRBJ2-1	TRBD2	-	TRBV5-4	TGTGCCAGCAGCTCTTACGGGGGGTCCTACAATGAGCAGTTCTTC	CASSSYGGSYNEQFF
TRBJ2-7	-	-	TRBV19	TGTGCCAGTAGTATAGAGGACAGAAGCTACGAGCAGTACTTC	CASSIEDRSYEQYF
TRBJ2-2	TRBD1	once	TRBV18	TGTGCCAGCTCAGCGACAGGGACCGGGGAGCTGTTTTTT	CASSATGTGELFF
TRBJ2-7	-	-	TRBV11-1	TGTGCCAGCAGCTTTTTCCCCCTCGGTGGAACGGGGGAGCAGTACTTC	CASSFFPLGGTGEQYF
TRBJ1-2	-	-	TRBV6-1	TGTGCCAGCAGTGCAGGGGCGGGGGGCTATGGCTACACCTTC	CASSAGAGGYGYTF
TRBJ2-5	-	-	TRBV19	TGTGCCAGTAGTATGGTGGACTACCAAGAGACCCAGTACTTC	CASSMVDYQETQYF
TRBJ1-5	-	-	TRBV2	TGTGCCAGCAGTCCGATCCTTAGCAATCAGCCCCAGCATTTT	CASSPILSNQPQHF
TRBJ2-1	-	-	TRBV19	TGTGCCAGTAGTATAGGCAGGGCCTCGAGCTCCTACAATGAGCAGTTCTTC	CASSIGRASSSYNEQFF
TRBJ1-1	-	-	TRBV6-6	TGTGCCAGCAGTTCCCTCTTACTGAACACTGAAGCTTTCTTT	CASSSLLLNTEAFF
TRBJ1-6	-	-	TRBV11-2	TGTGCCAGCAGCTTAGATCAGGGAGGAAATTCACCCCTCCACTTT	CASSLDQGGNSPLHF
TRBJ2-3	TRBD1	once	TRBV2	TGTGCCAGCATCGGGACAGGCCGGACAGATACGCAGTATTTT	CASIGTGRTDTQYF
TRBJ2-3	-	-	TRBV7-2	TGTGCCAGCAGCTTAGCGGCTAGCACAGATACGCAGTATTTT	CASSLAASTDTQYF
TRBJ2-7	-	-	TRBV6-5	TGTGCCAGCGGTCCTAAAGACTACGAGCAGTACTTC	CASGPKDYEQYF
TRBJ1-5	-	-	TRBV11-2	TGTGCCAGCAGCTTAGGTGGTTACGGCGATCCCCAGCCCCAGCATTTT	CASSLGGYGDPQPQHF
TRBJ1-2	-	once	TRBV7-2	TGTGCCAGCAGCTCGTTCGGACGCATCCCGCACGGCTACACCTTC	CASSSFGRIPHGYTF
TRBJ2-3	TRBD1	once	TRBV11-2	TGTGCCAGCAGCTTAGCAGGACAGGGCACAGATACGCAGTATTTT	CASSLAGQGTDTQYF
TRBJ1-3	TRBD1	-	TRBV9	TGTGCCAGCAGCCTACGGGACAGGGCACTTTTAGAGGCCGGAAACACCATATATTTT	CASSLRDRALLEAGNTIYF
TRBJ1-2	-	-	TRBV9	TGTGCCAGCAGCGTAGCGGTTTTGGGGTCGGACTATGGCTACACCTTC	CASSVAVLGSDYGYTF
TRBJ2-1	TRBD2	once	TRBV7-8	TGTGCCAGCAGCTTGACCGGGACTAGCGGGGGGAATGAGCAGTTCTTC	CASSLTGTSGGNEQFF
TRBJ2-2	-	-	TRBV2	TGTGCCAGCAGTACTTTGAACACCGGGGAGCTGTTTTTT	CASSTLNTGELFF
TRBJ2-3	TRBD2	-	TRBV30	TGTGCCTGGACCCCCAGCGGGTTGCGGGGGAGCACAGATACGCAGTATTTT	CAWTPSGLRGSTDTQYF
TRBJ2-7	-	-	TRBV27	TGTGCCAGCAGTCTTTCGGGTACAGCTGATCCCTACGAGCAGTACTTC	CASSLSGTADPYEQYF
TRBJ1-2	-	-	TRBV6-1	TGTGCCAGCATGTGGGAGGGTGGCCTATATGGCTACACCTTC	CASMWEGGLYGYTF
TRBJ1-3	-	-	TRBV7-9	TGTGCCAGCAGCCTACTACAGGGTATGGGTGGAAACACCATATATTTT	CASSLLQGMGGNTIYF
TRBJ1-2	-	few	TRBV19	TGTGCCAGTAGTATAGGCCGATGGGAGCGGGGACGTGGCTACACCTTC	CASSIGRWERGRGYTF
TRBJ2-2	-	few	TRBV7-3	TGTGCCAGCAGGAAAGGGACGAACACCGGGGAGCTGTTTTTT	CASRKGTNTGELFF
TRBJ2-5	TRBD1	-	TRBV28	TGTGCCAGCAGTTTATGGGGCAGGGGGCGGGAGACCCAGTACTTC	CASSLWGRGRETQYF
TRBJ2-1	-	-	TRBV5-1	TGCGCCAGCAGCTTGGATAGCGGCTCCTACAATGAGCAGTTCTTC	CASSLDSGSYNEQFF
TRBJ1-4	-	once	TRBV30	TGTGCCTGGAGTCACAAGGGGGGGTTTAATGAAAAACTGTTTTTT	CAWSHKGGFNEKLFF
TRBJ2-3	TRBD2	-	TRBV7-9	TGTGCCAGCAGCTTAGCCCGGGCTAGCGGGGCAGATACGCAGTATTTT	CASSLARASGADTQYF
TRBJ2-2	TRBD1	-	TRBV5-4	TGTGCCAGCAGCTTCGGGACAGGCACCGGGGAGCTGTTTTTT	CASSFGTGTGELFF
TRBJ2-2	-	-	TRBV2	TGTGCCAGCCGGGACCCCACCGGGGAGCTGTTTTTT	CASRDPTGELFF
TRBJ2-7	-	-	TRBV5-6	TGTGCCAGCAGCTTGGAAGGTGTAAGGGTTTCCTACGAGCAGTACTTC	CASSLEGVRVSYEQYF
TRBJ1-5	-	-	TRBV9	TGTGCCAGCAGCGTAGATGGGGACTCCAATCAGCCCCAGCATTTT	CASSVDGDSNQPQHF
TRBJ1-1	-	-	TRBV7-9	TGTGCCAGCAGCCCGCGACAGTTGAACACTGAAGCTTTCTTT	CASSPRQLNTEAFF
TRBJ2-3	TRBD1	-	TRBV5-4	TGTGCCAGCAGCTGGGGACAGGGGGCGCTGGCAGATACGCAGTATTTT	CASSWGQGALADTQYF